The entry below describes one T cell receptor beta chain. This clone was seen more than once but under ten times. No antigen is known for it. Nothing much larger sits one base from this clone, and base qualities are not available. CDR1 is given as SNHLY and CDR2 as FYNNEI, both from the germline V gene. The trim is 3 bases for V and 7 bases for J, with a gap of 3 bases between the germline ends. The CDR3 contains 10 residues, cysteine and phenylalanine counted. The only DNA kept is the CDR3, 30 bases in frame from the first base. This sample is drawn from a study of T cell changes during pregnancy in multiple sclerosis (dated by TCRdb to between 2018 and 2020). Looking at the study overall: The study looked at changes in the T cell repertoire across pregnancy in women with multiple sclerosis.

To prepare the library, the immunoSEQ multiplex PCR assay was applied. TCRdb stores this immuneACCESS table with in-frame sequences only. Part of the clones is absent; in the studies checked, under half of the shortfall reflects unresolved V genes, and no reason is known for the rest. In all, the sample holds roughly 36,000 clones, and roughly 90% of those were seen once. 3.5% to 5.5% of the sample comes from the top ten. This sequence was found in a female donor in good health, enrolled as a control in a pregnancy study. Recombination joined TRBV2 with TRBJ1-2, with the D gene uncertain. The sample consisted of peripheral blood, taken in the second trimester of pregnancy. The DNA reads TGTGCCAGCAGTGACGGTGGCTACACCTTC. This translates into CASSDGGYTF.